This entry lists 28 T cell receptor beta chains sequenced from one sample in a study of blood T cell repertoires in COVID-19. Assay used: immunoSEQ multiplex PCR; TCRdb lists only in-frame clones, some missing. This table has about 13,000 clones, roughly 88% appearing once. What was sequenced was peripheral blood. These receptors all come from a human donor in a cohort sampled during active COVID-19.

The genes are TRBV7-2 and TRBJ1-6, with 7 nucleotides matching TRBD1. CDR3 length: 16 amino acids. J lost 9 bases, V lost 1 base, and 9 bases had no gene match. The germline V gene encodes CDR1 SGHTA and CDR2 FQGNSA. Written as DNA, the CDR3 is TGTGCCAGCAGCTTAGGCTTCCGGGACAGCCCTTCACCCCTCCACTTT. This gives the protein CASSLGFRDSPSPLHF.

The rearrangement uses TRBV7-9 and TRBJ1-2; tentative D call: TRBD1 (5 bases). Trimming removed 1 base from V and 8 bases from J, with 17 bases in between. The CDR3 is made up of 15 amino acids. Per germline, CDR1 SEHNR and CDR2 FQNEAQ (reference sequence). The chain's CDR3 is CASSLEHGYQGGYTF. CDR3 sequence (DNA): TGTGCCAGCAGCTTAGAACACGGGTACCAGGGCGGCTACACCTTC. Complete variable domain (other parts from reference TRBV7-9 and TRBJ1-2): DTGVSQNPRHKITKRGQNVTFRCDPISEHNRLYWYRQTLGQGPEFLTYFQNEAQLEKSRLLSDRFSAERPKGSFSTLEIQRTEQGDSAMYLCASSLEHGYQGGYTFGSGTRLTVV.

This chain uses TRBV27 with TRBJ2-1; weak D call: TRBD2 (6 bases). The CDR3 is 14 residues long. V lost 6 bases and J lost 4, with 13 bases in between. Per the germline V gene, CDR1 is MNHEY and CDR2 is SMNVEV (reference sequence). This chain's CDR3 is CASRGGKEYNEQFF. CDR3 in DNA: TGTGCCAGCAGGGGAGGCAAAGAATACAATGAGCAGTTCTTC.

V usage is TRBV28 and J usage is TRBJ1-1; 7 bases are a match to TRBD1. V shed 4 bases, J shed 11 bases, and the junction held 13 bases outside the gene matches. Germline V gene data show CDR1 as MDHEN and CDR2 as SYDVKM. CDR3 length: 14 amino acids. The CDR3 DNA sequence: TGTGCCAGCAGTTACCCTCCAGGGGGTAATATGGCTTTCTTT. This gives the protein CASSYPPGGNMAFF.

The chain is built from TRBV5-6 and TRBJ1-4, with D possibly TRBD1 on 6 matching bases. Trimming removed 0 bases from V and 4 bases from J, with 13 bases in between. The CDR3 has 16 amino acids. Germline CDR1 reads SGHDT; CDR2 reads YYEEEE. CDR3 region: CASSLGRGGGNEKLFF. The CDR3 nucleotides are TGTGCCAGCAGCTTGGGGCGAGGGGGTGGTAATGAAAAACTGTTTTTT.

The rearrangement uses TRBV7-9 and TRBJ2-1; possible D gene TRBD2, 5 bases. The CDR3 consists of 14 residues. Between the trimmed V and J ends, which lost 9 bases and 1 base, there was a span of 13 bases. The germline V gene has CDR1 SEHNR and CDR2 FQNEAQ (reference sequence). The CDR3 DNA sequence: TGTGCCAGAAGTATCGGGGATTCCTACAATGAGCAGTTCTTC. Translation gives CARSIGDSYNEQFF.

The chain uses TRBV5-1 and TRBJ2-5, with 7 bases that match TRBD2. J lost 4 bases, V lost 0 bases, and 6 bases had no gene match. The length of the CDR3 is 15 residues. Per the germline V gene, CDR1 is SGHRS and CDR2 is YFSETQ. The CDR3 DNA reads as TGCGCCAGCAGCTTGGCCGGGCCGGGGGGAGAGACCCAGTACTTC. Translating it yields CASSLAGPGGETQYF.

The CDR3 is CASSATGSNQPQHF. DNA for the CDR3: TGTGCCAGCAGCGCGACAGGTTCCAATCAGCCCCAGCATTTT. The chain recombines TRBV7-9 with TRBJ1-5; weak D call: TRBD1 (6 bases). The germline V gene encodes CDR1 SEHNR and CDR2 FQNEAQ (reference sequence). V was pared by 5 bases and J by 3 bases, with 11 bases between. This CDR3 spans 14 amino acids.

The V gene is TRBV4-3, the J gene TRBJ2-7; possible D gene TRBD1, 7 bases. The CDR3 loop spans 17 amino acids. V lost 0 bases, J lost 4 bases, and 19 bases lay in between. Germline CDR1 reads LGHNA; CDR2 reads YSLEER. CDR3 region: CASSQEEGAAPPYEQYF. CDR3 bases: TGCGCCAGCAGCCAAGAGGAGGGGGCCGCCCCCCCGTACGAGCAGTACTTC.

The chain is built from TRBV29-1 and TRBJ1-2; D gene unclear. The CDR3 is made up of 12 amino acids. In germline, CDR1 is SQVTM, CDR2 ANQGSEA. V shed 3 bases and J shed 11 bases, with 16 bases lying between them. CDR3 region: CSVESDLAGYTF. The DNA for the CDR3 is TGCAGCGTTGAGTCGGACTTAGCTGGGTACACCTTC.

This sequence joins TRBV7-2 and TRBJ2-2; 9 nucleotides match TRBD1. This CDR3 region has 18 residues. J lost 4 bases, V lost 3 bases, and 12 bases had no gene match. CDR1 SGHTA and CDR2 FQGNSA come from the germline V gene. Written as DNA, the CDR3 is TGTGCCAGCAGCTTGATGTTGGGGACAGGGAGGGGCACCGGGGAGCTGTTTTTT. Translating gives CASSLMLGTGRGTGELFF.

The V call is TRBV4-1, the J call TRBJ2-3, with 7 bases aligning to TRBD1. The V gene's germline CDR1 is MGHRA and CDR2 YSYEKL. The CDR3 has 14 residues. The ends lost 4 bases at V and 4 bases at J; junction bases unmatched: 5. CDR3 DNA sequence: TGCGCCAGCAGCCGCCGACAGGGTGCAGATACGCAGTATTTT. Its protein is CASSRRQGADTQYF.

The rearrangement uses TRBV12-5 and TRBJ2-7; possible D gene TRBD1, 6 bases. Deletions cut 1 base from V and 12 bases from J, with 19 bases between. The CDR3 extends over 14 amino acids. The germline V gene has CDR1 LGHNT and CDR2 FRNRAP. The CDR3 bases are TGTGCTAGTGGTTTGGGCAACAGGGCGGGTGGCCTGTACTTC. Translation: CASGLGNRAGGLYF.

The CDR3 loop is CAISEGTGRNSPLHF. The CDR3 DNA sequence: TGTGCCATCAGTGAGGGGACAGGGAGAAACTCACCCCTCCACTTT. V is TRBV10-3 and J is TRBJ1-6; TRBD1 aligns across 9 bases. Losses at the gene ends were 2 bases for V and 10 bases for J; bases not matched to a gene: 6. The CDR3 spans 15 residues. CDR1 is ENHRY, CDR2 SYGVKD, per germline.

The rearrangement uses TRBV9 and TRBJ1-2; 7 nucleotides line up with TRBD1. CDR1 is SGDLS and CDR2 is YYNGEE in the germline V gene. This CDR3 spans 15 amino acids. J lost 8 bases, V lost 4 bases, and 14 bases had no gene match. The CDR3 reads CASSRTQGQARGYTF. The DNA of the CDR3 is TGTGCCAGCAGCCGTACCCAAGGACAGGCGAGGGGCTACACCTTC.

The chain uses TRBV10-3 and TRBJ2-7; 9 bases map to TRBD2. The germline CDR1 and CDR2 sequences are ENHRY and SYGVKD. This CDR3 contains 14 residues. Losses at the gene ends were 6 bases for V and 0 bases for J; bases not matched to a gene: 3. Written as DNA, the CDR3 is TGTGCCATCAGAGCTAGCGGGGACTCCTACGAGCAGTACTTC. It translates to CAIRASGDSYEQYF.

CDR3 sequence: CASSQGLAADTQYF. CDR3 DNA: TGTGCCAGCAGCCAGGGGCTAGCCGCAGATACGCAGTATTTT. This rearrangement joins TRBV11-3 to TRBJ2-3, with D maybe TRBD1 (6 bases). This CDR3 region has 14 residues. Deletions cut 5 bases from V and 4 bases from J, with 13 bases between. Germline V gives CDR1 SGHNT, CDR2 YENEEA.

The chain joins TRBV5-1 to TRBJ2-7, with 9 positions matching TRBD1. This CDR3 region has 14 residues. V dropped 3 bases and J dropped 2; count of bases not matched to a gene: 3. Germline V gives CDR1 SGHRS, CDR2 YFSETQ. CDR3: CASSSGTGTYEQYF. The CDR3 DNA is TGCGCCAGCAGCTCCGGGACAGGGACCTACGAGCAGTACTTC.

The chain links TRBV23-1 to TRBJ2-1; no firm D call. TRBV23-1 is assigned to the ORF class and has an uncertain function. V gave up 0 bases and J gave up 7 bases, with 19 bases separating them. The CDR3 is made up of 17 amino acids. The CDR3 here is CASSQSPTLLVDNEQFF. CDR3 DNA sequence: TGCGCCAGCAGTCAATCGCCTACTTTGCTAGTTGATAATGAGCAGTTCTTC.

CDR3 sequence: CATRLPSGGSYEQFF. In DNA form, the CDR3 reads TGTGCCACCAGGCTGCCTAGCGGGGGGAGCTATGAGCAGTTCTTC. The chain uses TRBV15 and TRBJ2-1; 11 positions agree with TRBD2. CDR1 and CDR2 (germline): LNHNV, YYDKDF (reference sequence). This CDR3 contains 15 residues. The V segment lost 6 bases and the J segment 8 bases; nucleotides outside the gene matches: 9.

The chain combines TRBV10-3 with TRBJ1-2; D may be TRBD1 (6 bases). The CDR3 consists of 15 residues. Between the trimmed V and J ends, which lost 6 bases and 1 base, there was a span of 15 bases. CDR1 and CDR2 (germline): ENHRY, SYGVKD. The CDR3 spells CAIRQTGSNNYGYTF. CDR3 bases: TGTGCCATCAGGCAGACAGGATCGAATAACTATGGCTACACCTTC.

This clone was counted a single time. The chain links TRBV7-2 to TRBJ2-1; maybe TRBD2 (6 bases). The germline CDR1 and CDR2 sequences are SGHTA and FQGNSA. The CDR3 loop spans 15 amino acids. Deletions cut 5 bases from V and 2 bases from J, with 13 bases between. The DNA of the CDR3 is TGTGCCAGCAGCCTTCTAGCGCTGACCTACAATGAGCAGTTCTTC. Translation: CASSLLALTYNEQFF.

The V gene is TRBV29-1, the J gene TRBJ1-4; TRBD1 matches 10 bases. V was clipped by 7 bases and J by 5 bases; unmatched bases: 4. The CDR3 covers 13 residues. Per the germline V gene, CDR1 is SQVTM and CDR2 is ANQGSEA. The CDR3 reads CSAGTGENEKLFF. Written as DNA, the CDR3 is TGCAGCGCGGGGACAGGGGAAAATGAAAAACTGTTTTTT.

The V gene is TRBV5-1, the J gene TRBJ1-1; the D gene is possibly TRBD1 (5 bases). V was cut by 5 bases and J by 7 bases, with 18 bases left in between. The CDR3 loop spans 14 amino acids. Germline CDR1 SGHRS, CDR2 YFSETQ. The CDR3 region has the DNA TGCGCCAGCAGACTTACACCCTCGGGGGGTGAAGCTTTCTTT. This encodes CASRLTPSGGEAFF.

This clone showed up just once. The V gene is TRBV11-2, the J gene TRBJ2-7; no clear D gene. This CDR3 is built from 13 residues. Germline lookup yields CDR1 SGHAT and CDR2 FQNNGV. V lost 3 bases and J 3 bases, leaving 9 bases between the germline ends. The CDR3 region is CASSFEAHYEQYF. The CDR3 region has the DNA TGTGCCAGCAGCTTCGAGGCACACTACGAGCAGTACTTC.

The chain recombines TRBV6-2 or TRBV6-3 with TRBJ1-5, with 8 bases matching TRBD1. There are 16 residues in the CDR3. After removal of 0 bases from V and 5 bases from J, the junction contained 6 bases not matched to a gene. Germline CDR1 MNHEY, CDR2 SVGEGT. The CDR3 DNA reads TGTGCCAGCAGTTACTCGACAGGGGCGCGCCATCAGCCCCAGCATTTT. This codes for CASSYSTGARHQPQHF.

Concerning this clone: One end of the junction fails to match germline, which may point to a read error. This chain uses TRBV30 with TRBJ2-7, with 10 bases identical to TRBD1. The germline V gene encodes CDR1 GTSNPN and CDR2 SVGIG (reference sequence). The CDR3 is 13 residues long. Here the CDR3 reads CAWLAGQTGGGLF. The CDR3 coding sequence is TGTGCCTGGTTGGCGGGACAGACAGGGGGCGGCCTCTTC.

The CDR3 coding sequence is TGTGCCAGCTCATCAGAACGGACAGGGCCTAGCTCCTATAATTCACCCCTCCACTTT. Protein: CASSSERTGPSSYNSPLHF. The chain joins TRBV18 to TRBJ1-6, with TRBD1 identical over 8 bases. CDR3 length: 19 amino acids. Germline V gene lookup returns CDR1 KGHSH and CDR2 LQKENI. The V gene end was trimmed by 5 bases and the J gene end by 0 bases; junction bases not matched to a gene: 12.